This section outlines one TCR beta chain sequence together with its context. Its target is not known. Clones were read by immunoSEQ multiplex PCR, and TCRdb kept only the in-frame ones, dropping some. The profile shows 140,000 or so clones, about 87% of them singletons. The CDR3 length is 14 residues. Germline CDR1 SGHVS, CDR2 FQNEAQ. V was trimmed by 5 bases and J by 5 bases, leaving 15 bases between them. The data were taken from a study of cytomegalovirus exposure and HLA in healthy donors. Notes on the study in general: Reports credit the classifier with highly specific, highly sensitive diagnosis of cytomegalovirus status.

The sequence came from a woman in her twenties or thirties in good health and CMV-seropositive. The rearrangement joins TRBV7-8 to TRBJ1-1; a possible D gene is TRBD1 (5 bases). The sequencing sample was made of PBMCs. In nucleotides, the CDR3 is TGTGCCAGCAGCCGTCCGGGGGTAGGAACTGAAGCTTTCTTT. This gives the protein CASSRPGVGTEAFF. Combining the CDR3 with reference TRBV7-8 and TRBJ1-1 gives the whole variable domain GAGVSQSPRYKVAKRGQDVALRCDPISGHVSLFWYQQALGQGPEFLTYFQNEAQLDKSGLPSDRFFAERPEGSVSTLKIQRTQQEDSAVYLCASSRPGVGTEAFFGQGTRLTVV.